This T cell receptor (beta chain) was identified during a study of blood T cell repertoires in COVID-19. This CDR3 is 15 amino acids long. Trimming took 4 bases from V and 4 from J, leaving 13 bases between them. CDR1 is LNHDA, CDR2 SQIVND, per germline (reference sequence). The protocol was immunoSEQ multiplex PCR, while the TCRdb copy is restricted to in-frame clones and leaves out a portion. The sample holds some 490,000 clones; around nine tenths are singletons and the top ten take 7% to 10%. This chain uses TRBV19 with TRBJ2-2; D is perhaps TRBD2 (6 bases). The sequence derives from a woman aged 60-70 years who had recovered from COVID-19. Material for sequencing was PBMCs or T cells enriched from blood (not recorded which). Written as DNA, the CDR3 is TGTGCCAGTAGTAAAGGCGGGGACGTCACCGGGGAGCTGTTTTTT. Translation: CASSKGGDVTGELFF. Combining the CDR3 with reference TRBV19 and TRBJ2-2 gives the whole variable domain DGGITQSPKYLFRKEGQNVTLSCEQNLNHDAMYWYRQDPGQGLRLIYYSQIVNDFQKGDIAEGYSVSREKKESFPLTVTSAQKNPTAFYLCASSKGGDVTGELFFGEGSRLTVL.